The clone carrying this T cell receptor beta chain has only a few counts. This specimen belongs to a study of cytomegalovirus exposure and HLA in healthy donors. A multiplex PCR was run with 60 Vbeta primers and 13 Jbeta primers. Produced via immunoSEQ multiplex PCR; TCRdb's table is partial and in-frame only. The sample includes roughly 100,000 clones, roughly 70% of them seen just once. The V gene's germline CDR1 is SGHVS and CDR2 FQNEAQ. Trimming at V came to 6 bases and at J to 0 bases, leaving 14 bases not matched to a gene. The CDR3 has 18 residues. The source of this sequence is a male donor in good health and CMV-seropositive. The chain couples TRBV7-8 to TRBJ2-1; 7 bases are a match to TRBD1. Sequences were obtained from PBMCs. The chain's CDR3 is CASRPFGTAETSYNEQFF. DNA of the CDR3: TGTGCCAGCAGGCCCTTCGGGACAGCGGAAACCTCCTACAATGAGCAGTTCTTC.